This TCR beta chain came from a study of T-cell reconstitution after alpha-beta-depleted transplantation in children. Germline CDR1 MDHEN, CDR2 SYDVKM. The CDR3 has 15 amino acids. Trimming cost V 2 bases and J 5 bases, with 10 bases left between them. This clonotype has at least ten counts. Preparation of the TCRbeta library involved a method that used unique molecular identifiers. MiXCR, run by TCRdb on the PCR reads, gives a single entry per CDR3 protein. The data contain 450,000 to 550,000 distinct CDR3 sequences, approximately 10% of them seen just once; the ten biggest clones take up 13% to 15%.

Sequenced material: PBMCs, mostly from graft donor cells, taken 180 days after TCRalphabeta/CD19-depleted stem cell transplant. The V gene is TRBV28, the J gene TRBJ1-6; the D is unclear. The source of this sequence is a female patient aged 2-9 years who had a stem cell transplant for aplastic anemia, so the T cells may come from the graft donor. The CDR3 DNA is TGTGCCAGCAGTTTAAACTGGCTCGATAATTCACCCCTCCACTTT. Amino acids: CASSLNWLDNSPLHF.